This TCR beta chain appears in the sequencing data of a study of T-cell memory formation after mild COVID-19. A single record per CDR3 protein comes from TCRdb applying MiXCR to the 5' RACE reads. Of around 400,000 distinct CDR3 sequences in the sample, 20% to 30% were seen once. Germline values: CDR1 SEHNR, CDR2 FQNEAQ (reference sequence). CDR3 length: 15 residues. Trimming removed 4 bases from V and 6 bases from J, with 19 bases in between. The chain uses TRBV7-9 and TRBJ2-7; D might be TRBD2 (5 bases). The source of this sequence is an adult woman who had mild COVID-19 (a few samples of this study predate the infection). Cell type and time point are not known. The sequenced sample was PBMCs or a T cell subset sorted from them (not recorded which). The CDR3 sequence: CASSSSLRAIIEQYF. The CDR3 DNA reads as TGTGCCAGCAGCTCCTCCCTGCGGGCGATTATCGAGCAGTACTTC.